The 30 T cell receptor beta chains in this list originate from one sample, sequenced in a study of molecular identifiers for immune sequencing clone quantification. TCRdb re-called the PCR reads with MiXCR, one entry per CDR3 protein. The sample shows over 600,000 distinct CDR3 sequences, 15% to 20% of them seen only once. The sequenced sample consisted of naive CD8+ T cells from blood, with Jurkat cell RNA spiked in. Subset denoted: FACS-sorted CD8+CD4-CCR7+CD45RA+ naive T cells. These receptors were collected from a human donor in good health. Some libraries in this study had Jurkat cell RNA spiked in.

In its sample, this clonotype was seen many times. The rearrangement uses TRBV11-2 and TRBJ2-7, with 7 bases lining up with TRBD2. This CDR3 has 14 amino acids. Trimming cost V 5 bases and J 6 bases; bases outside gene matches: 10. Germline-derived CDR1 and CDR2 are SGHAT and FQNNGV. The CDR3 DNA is TGTGCCAGCAGCCACGGAGGCGGGAGTAGCGAGCAGTACTTC. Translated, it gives CASSHGGGSSEQYF.

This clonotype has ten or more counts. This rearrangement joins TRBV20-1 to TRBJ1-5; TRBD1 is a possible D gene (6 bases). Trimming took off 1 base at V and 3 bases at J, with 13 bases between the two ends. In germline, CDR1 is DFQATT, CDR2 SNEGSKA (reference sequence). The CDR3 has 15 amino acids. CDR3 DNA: TGCAGTGCTAGAGTGGCGGACAGCAACAATCAGCCCCAGCATTTT. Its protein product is CSARVADSNNQPQHF.

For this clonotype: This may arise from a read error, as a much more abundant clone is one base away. The CDR3 DNA sequence: TGCGCCAGCGGCTGGACACCCGAAAGCGACGAGCAGTACTTC. Residues: CASGWTPESDEQYF. The chain recombines TRBV5-1 with TRBJ2-7; D might be TRBD1 (5 bases). The germline V and J ends were trimmed by 7 bases and 5 bases, with 19 bases remaining between them. The CDR3 sequence is 14 residues long. The V gene's germline CDR1 is SGHRS and CDR2 YFSETQ.

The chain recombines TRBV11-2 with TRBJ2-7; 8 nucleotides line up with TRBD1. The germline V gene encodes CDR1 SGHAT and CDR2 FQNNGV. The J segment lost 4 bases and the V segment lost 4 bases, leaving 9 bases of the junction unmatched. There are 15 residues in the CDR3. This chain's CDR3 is CASSSRAGGLYEQYF. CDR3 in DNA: TGTGCCAGCAGCTCCCGGGCAGGGGGCTTGTACGAGCAGTACTTC.

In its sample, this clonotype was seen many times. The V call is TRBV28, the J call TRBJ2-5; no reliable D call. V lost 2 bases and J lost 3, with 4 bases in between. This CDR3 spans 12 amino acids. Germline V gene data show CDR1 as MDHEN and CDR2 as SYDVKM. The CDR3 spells CASSLREETQYF. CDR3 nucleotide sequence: TGTGCCAGCAGTTTACGCGAAGAGACCCAGTACTTC.

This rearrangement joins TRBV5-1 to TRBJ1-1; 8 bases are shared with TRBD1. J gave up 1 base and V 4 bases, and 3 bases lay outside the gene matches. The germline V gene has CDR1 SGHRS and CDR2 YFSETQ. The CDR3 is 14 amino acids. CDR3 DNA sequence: TGCGCCAGCAGCGGGGGACAGGAGAACACTGAAGCTTTCTTT. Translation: CASSGGQENTEAFF.

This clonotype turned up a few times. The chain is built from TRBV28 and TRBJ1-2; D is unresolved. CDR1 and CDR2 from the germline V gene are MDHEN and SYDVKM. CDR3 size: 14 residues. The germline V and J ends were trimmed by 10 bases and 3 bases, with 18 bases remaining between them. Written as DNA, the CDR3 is TGTGCCACGAACCCTTCCGACGGGTACTATGGCTACACCTTC. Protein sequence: CATNPSDGYYGYTF.

CDR3 in DNA: TGTGCCAGCAGTGAGTTCGGCTACGAGCAGTACTTC. It yields the protein CASSEFGYEQYF. The rearrangement links TRBV2 to TRBJ2-7, with unresolved D. The CDR3 covers 12 residues. Germline V lookup: CDR1 SNHLY, CDR2 FYNNEI. Trimming stripped 3 bases from V and 3 bases from J, with 6 bases between.

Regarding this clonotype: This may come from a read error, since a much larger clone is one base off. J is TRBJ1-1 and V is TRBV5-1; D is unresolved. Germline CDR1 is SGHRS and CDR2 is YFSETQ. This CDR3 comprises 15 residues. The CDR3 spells CASCLNKGMNTEAFF. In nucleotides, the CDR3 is TGCGCCAGCTGCTTGAATAAAGGCATGAACACTGAAGCTTTCTTT.

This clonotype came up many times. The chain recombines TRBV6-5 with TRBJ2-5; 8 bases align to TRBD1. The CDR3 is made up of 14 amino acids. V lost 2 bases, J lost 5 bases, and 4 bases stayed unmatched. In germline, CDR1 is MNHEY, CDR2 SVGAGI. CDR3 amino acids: CASSYAGGVETQYF. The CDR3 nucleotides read TGTGCCAGCAGTTACGCAGGGGGCGTTGAGACCCAGTACTTC.

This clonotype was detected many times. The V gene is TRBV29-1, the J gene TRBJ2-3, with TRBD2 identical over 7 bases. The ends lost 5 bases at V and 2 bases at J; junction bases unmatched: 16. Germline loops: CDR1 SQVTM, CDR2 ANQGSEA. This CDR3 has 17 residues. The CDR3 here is CSVPAPGGLKSTDTQYF. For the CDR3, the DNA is TGCAGCGTTCCCGCCCCTGGGGGACTAAAGTCCACAGATACGCAGTATTTT.

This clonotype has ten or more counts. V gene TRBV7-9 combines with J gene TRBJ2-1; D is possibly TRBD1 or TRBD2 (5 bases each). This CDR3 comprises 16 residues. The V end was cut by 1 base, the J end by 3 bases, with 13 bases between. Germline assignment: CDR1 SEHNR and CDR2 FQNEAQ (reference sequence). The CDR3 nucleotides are TGTGCCAGCAGCTTAGGGACCAGGGACCTCTACAATGAGCAGTTCTTC. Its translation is CASSLGTRDLYNEQFF.

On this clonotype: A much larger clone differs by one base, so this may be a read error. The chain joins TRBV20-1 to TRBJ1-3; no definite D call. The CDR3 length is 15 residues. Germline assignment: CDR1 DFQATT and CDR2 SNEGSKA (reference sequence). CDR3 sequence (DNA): TGCAGTGCTAGACTCCCCCAACTTACTGGAAACACCTTATATTTT. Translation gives CSARLPQLTGNTLYF.

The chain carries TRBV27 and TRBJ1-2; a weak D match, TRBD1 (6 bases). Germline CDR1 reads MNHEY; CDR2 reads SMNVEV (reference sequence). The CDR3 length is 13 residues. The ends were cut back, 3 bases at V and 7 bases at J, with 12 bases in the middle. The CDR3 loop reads CASSLQGWSGYTF. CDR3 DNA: TGTGCCAGCAGTTTGCAGGGGTGGTCTGGCTACACCTTC.

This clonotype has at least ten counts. This CDR3 is CSGFDRGRVETQYF. DNA of the CDR3: TGCAGCGGATTCGACAGGGGGCGAGTAGAGACCCAGTACTTC. The chain uses TRBV29-1 and TRBJ2-5; TRBD1 agrees at 10 bases. Germline CDR1 reads SQVTM; CDR2 reads ANQGSEA. The CDR3 totals 14 residues. V lost 7 bases and J lost 4; bases outside the gene matches: 9.

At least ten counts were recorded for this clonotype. The CDR3, as DNA: TGCGCCAGCAGCTTGGGACAGCTAAACCCCTATGGCTACACCTTC. Amino acid sequence: CASSLGQLNPYGYTF. The genes are TRBV5-1 and TRBJ1-2, with a weak D call TRBD1 (5 bases). Deletions cut 0 bases from V and 4 bases from J, with 13 bases between. CDR1 and CDR2 from the germline V gene are SGHRS and YFSETQ. This CDR3 has 15 residues.

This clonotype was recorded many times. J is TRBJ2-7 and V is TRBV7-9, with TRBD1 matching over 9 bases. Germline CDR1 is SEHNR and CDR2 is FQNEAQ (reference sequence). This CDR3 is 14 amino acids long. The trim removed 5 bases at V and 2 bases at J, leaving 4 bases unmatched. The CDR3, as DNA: TGTGCCAGCAGCGCCCGGGACAGGGCCTACGAGCAGTACTTC. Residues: CASSARDRAYEQYF. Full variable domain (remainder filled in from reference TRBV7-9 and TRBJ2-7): DTGVSQNPRHKITKRGQNVTFRCDPISEHNRLYWYRQTLGQGPEFLTYFQNEAQLEKSRLLSDRFSAERPKGSFSTLEIQRTEQGDSAMYLCASSARDRAYEQYFGPGTRLTVT.

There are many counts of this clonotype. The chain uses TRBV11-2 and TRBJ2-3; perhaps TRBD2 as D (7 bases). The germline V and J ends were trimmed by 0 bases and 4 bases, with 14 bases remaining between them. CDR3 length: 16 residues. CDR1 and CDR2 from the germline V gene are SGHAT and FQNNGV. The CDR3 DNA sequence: TGTGCCAGCAGCTTAGAGGTGGGGGGGCGATCAGATACGCAGTATTTT. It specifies CASSLEVGGRSDTQYF.

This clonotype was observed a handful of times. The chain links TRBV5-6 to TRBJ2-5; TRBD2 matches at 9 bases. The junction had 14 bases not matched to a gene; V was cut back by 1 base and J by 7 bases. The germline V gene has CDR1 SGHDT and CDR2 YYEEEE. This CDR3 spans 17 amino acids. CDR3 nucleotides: TGTGCCAGCAGCTTGTGGGGGGCGGGAGGGCCGAAAAGGACCCAGTACTTC. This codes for CASSLWGAGGPKRTQYF.

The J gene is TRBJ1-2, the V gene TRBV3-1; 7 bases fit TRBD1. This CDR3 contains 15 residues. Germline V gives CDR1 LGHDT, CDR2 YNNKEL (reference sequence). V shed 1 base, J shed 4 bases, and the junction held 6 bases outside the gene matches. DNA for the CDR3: TGTGCCAGCAGCCAAGTCGGCAGGGGGATCTATGGCTACACCTTC. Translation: CASSQVGRGIYGYTF.

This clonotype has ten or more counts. Written as DNA, the CDR3 is TGTGCCAGCAGTAATCCACGGGACAGGTCTTACACTGAAGCTTTCTTT. As protein: CASSNPRDRSYTEAFF. This rearrangement joins TRBV6-2 or TRBV6-3 to TRBJ1-1; 8 nucleotides match TRBD1. This CDR3 region has 16 residues. From germline, CDR1 is MNHEY and CDR2 SVGEGT. With 5 bases clipped from V and 3 bases from J, the junction kept 11 bases outside the gene matches.

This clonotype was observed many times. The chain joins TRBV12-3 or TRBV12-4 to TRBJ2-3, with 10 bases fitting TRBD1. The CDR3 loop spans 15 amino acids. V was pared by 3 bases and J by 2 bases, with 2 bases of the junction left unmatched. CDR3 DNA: TGTGCCAGCAGTTTCGACAGGGGGCACACAGATACGCAGTATTTT. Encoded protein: CASSFDRGHTDTQYF.

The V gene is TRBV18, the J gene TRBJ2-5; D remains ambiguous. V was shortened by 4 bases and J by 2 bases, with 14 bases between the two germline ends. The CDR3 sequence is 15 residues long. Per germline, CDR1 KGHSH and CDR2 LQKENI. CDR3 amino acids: CASSRTLDGQETQYF. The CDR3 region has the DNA TGTGCCAGCTCACGTACGTTAGACGGGCAAGAGACCCAGTACTTC.

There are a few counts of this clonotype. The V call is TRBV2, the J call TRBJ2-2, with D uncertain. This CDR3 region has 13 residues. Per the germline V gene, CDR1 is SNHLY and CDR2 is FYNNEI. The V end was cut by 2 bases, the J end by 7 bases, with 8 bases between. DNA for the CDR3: TGTGCCAGCAGTGAATTTAGCCACGGGGAGCTGTTTTTT. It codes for CASSEFSHGELFF. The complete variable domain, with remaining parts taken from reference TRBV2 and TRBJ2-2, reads EPEVTQTPSHQVTQMGQEVILRCVPISNHLYFYWYRQILGQKVEFLVSFYNNEISEKSEIFDDQFSVERPDGSNFTLKIRSTKLEDSAMYFCASSEFSHGELFFGEGSRLTVL.

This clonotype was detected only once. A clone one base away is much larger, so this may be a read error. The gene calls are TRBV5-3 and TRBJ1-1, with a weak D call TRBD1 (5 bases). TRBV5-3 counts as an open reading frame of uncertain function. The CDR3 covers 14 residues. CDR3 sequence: CASSLAQGYGEALF. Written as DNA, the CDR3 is TGTGCCAGCAGCTTGGCCCAGGGATACGGTGAAGCTCTCTTT.

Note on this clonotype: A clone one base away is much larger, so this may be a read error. DNA for the CDR3: TGCAGTGCTAGACAGCGGGGGCCGACCCACGAGCAGTACTTC. Amino acids: CSARQRGPTHEQYF. The chain employs TRBV20-1 and TRBJ2-7, with TRBD2 matching 8 bases. CDR1 DFQATT and CDR2 SNEGSKA come from the germline V gene (reference sequence). The junction had 8 bases not matched to a gene; V was cut back by 2 bases and J by 5 bases. The CDR3 runs to 14 residues.

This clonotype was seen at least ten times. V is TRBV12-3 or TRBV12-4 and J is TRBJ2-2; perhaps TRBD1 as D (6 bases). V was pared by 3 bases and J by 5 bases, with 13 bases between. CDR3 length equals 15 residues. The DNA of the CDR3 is TGTGCCAGCAGTTTTGAATGGCAGGGGACCGGGGAGCTGTTTTTT. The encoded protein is CASSFEWQGTGELFF.

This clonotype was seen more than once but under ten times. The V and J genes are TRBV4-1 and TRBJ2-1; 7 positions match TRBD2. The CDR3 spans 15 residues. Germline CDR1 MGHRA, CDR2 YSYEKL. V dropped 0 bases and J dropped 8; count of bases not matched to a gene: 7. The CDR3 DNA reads TGCGCCAGCAGCCAAGAGGGGGGGGTATGGGATGAGCAGTTCTTC. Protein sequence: CASSQEGGVWDEQFF.

The CDR3 DNA is TGTGCCACCCGTACTAGGGACAGAACAATATATTCACCCCTCCACTTT. Its translation is CATRTRDRTIYSPLHF. The chain recombines TRBV27 with TRBJ1-6; 7 positions agree with TRBD1. J gave up 8 bases and V 10 bases, and 17 bases lay outside the gene matches. From germline, CDR1 is MNHEY and CDR2 SMNVEV (reference sequence). There are 16 residues in the CDR3.

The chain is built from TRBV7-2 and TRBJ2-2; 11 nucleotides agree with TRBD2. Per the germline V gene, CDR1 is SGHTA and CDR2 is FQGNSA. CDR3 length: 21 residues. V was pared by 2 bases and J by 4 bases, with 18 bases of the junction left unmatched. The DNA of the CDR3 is TGTGCCAGCAGCTTAAGGGCACTGGGAAGTATAGCGGGAGGGAGCACCGGGGAGCTGTTTTTT. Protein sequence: CASSLRALGSIAGGSTGELFF. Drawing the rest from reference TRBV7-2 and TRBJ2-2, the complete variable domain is GAGVSQSPSNKVTEKGKDVELRCDPISGHTALYWYRQSLGQGLEFLIYFQGNSAPDKSGLPSDRFSAERTGGSVSTLTIQRTQQEDSAVYLCASSLRALGSIAGGSTGELFFGEGSRLTVL.